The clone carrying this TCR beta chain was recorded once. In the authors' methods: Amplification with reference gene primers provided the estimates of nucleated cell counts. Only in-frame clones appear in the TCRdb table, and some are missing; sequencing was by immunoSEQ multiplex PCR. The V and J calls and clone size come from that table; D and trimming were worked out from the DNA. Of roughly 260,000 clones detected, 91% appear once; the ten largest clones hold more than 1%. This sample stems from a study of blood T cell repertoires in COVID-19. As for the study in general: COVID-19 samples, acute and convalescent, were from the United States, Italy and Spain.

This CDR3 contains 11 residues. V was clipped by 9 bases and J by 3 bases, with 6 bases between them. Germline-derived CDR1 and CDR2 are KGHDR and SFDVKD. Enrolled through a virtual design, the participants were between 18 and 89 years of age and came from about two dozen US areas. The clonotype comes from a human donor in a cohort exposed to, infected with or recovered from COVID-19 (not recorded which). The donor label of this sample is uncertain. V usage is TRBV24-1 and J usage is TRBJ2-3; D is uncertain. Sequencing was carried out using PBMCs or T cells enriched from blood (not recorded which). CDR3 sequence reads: CATAETDTQYF. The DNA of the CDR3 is TGTGCCACCGCGGAGACAGATACGCAGTATTTT.